This TCR beta chain was documented in a study of human T cells and chemical hapten exposure. Whole blood, unfractionated, served as the material for total RNA extraction. The CDR3 is 14 amino acids. From germline, CDR1 is MGHDK and CDR2 SYGVNS. Trimming shortened V by 5 bases and J by 0 bases, and 8 bases separated the two germline ends. Individual cDNA molecules received unique molecular identifiers in the library. Under the authors' procedure: The median was roughly 91,000 TCRs per sample, ranging roughly 23,224 to 690,600. MiXCR, applied by TCRdb to the reads, yields one record per CDR3 protein. These V and J calls are TCRdb output, not the study's own analysis. In the table there are fewer than 600 distinct CDR3 sequences, under 85% of which are singletons.

V is TRBV25-1 and J is TRBJ1-3; no definite D call. This TCR was recovered from a human donor with alopecia, or a healthy volunteer (not recorded which). Some clones in this sample may be carry-over from other donors' samples. This table probably holds off-target reads from a library built for another chain. The sequenced sample consisted of whole blood. The CDR3 loop is CASSSHGSGNTIYF. The CDR3 DNA reads TGTGCCAGCAGTTCCCACGGCTCTGGAAACACCATATATTTT.